One and the same sample provided the 25 T cell receptor beta chains below, sequenced in a study of blood T cell repertoires in COVID-19. Assay: immunoSEQ multiplex PCR; the TCRdb copy retains only in-frame clones and omits some. The repertoire holds 150,000 to 200,000 clones, with approximately 82% as singletons. Material for sequencing was peripheral blood. These receptors all stem from a woman aged 80 or over with acute or convalescent COVID-19.

V is TRBV5-4 and J is TRBJ2-4; TRBD2 might be the D (5 bases). Germline CDR1 is SGHNT and CDR2 is YYREEE (reference sequence). This CDR3 is built from 13 residues. Between the trimmed V and J ends, which lost 0 bases and 5 bases, there was a span of 6 bases. DNA of the CDR3: TGTGCCAGCAGCTTGGCCGGGGAAAACATTCAGTACTTC. Its translation is CASSLAGENIQYF.

V usage is TRBV14 and J usage is TRBJ1-2; no reliable D call. CDR1 and CDR2 from the germline V gene are SGHDN and FVKESK. The CDR3 consists of 12 residues. V lost 6 bases to trimming and J lost 8 bases, with 13 bases between them. The CDR3 region has the DNA TGTGCCAGCAGTCGGACTGGAATCGGCTACACCTTC. The encoded protein is CASSRTGIGYTF.

This chain uses TRBV27 with TRBJ1-1, with 8 bases fitting TRBD1. The CDR3 is made up of 13 amino acids. The V gene end was trimmed by 6 bases and the J gene end by 1 base; junction bases not matched to a gene: 1. Germline V CDR1 and CDR2: MNHEY, SMNVEV (reference sequence). The CDR3 sequence: CASRQGGNTEAFF. As DNA, the CDR3 is TGTGCCAGCAGACAGGGGGGGAACACTGAAGCTTTCTTT.

In this sample, this clone turned up a few times. The junction does not match germline at one end; this may be a read error. V usage is TRBV5-1 and J usage is TRBJ2-1; 8 bases align to TRBD2. The CDR3 has 15 residues. Germline lookup yields CDR1 SGHRS and CDR2 YFSETQ. In DNA, the CDR3 is TGCGCCAGCAGCTCCCGGGGTGGACTAGCCCAAGCCCTGGTCTTC. Protein: CASSSRGGLAQALVF.

The rearrangement links TRBV11-3 to TRBJ2-3; D is uncertain. Trimming took off 5 bases at V and 0 bases at J, with 9 bases between the two ends. Germline V CDR1 and CDR2: SGHNT, YENEEA. The CDR3 contains 14 residues. This chain's CDR3 is CASSRSQSTDTQYF. In nucleotides, the CDR3 is TGTGCCAGCAGCCGCTCCCAGAGCACAGATACGCAGTATTTT. The full variable domain, rest sourced from reference TRBV11-3 and TRBJ2-3, is EAGVVQSPRYKIIEKKQPVAFWCNPISGHNTLYWYLQNLGQGPELLIRYENEEAVDDSQLPKDRFSAERLKGVDSTLKIQPAELGDSAVYLCASSRSQSTDTQYFGPGTRLTVL.

There are a few counts of this clone. CDR3 coding DNA: TGTGCCAGCAAGATGGGACTAGCTGACACCGGGGAGCTGTTTTTT. Translated, it gives CASKMGLADTGELFF. The chain couples TRBV9 to TRBJ2-2; 9 nucleotides match TRBD2. The CDR3 covers 15 residues. Germline V CDR1 and CDR2: SGDLS, YYNGEE. Trimming at V came to 6 bases and at J to 3 bases, leaving 6 bases not matched to a gene.

V is TRBV6-2 or TRBV6-3 and J is TRBJ2-5; a weak D match, TRBD2 (6 bases). Germline V gives CDR1 MNHEY, CDR2 SVGEGT. This CDR3 has 18 residues. Trimming removed 5 bases at V and 3 bases at J, with 25 bases between. CDR3 bases: TGTGCCAGCAGTCAACCCCCCCGACTAGTTGGGATTAAAGAGACCCAGTACTTC. Protein sequence: CASSQPPRLVGIKETQYF.

The CDR3 region is CASSLAPETTGQGTDTQYF. The CDR3 nucleotides read TGCGCCAGCAGTTTAGCCCCGGAAACTACGGGACAGGGGACAGATACGCAGTATTTT. The chain carries TRBV5-1 and TRBJ2-3, with 10 nucleotides matching TRBD1. J was trimmed by 3 bases and V by 5 bases; bases with no gene match: 18. Germline CDR1 reads SGHRS; CDR2 reads YFSETQ. This CDR3 is built from 19 residues.

The CDR3 DNA reads TGCAGCGTTGAAGGGACTAGCGGGAGGGCAGATGAGCAGTTCTTC. It yields the protein CSVEGTSGRADEQFF. J is TRBJ2-1 and V is TRBV29-1, with TRBD2 identical over 15 bases. V gave up 1 base and J gave up 8 bases; unmatched junction bases: 3. From germline, CDR1 is SQVTM and CDR2 ANQGSEA. The CDR3 covers 15 residues.

This clone has at least ten counts. V and J are TRBV19 and TRBJ1-2, with TRBD1 matching over 8 bases. V dropped 5 bases and J dropped 7; count of bases not matched to a gene: 12. Germline lookup yields CDR1 LNHDA and CDR2 SQIVND (reference sequence). The CDR3 length is 15 residues. CDR3 sequence reads: CASSPETGVRSGYTF. In DNA, the CDR3 is TGTGCCAGTAGTCCCGAGACAGGGGTGAGAAGTGGCTACACCTTC.

In this sample, this clone turned up once. The gene calls are TRBV6-1 and TRBJ2-2; D remains unclear. V was clipped by 5 bases and J by 6 bases, with 4 bases between them. This CDR3 is 11 amino acids long. Germline CDR1 reads MNHNS; CDR2 reads SASEGT. The CDR3 DNA sequence: TGTGCCAGCAGTTATCCCGGGGAGCTGTTTTTT. This gives the protein CASSYPGELFF.

The rearrangement joins TRBV5-1 to TRBJ1-1; D is undetermined. Looked up from germline, CDR1 is SGHRS and CDR2 is YFSETQ. The CDR3 covers 15 residues. Trimming shortened V by 0 bases and J by 0 bases, and 9 bases separated the two germline ends. The CDR3 DNA reads TGCGCCAGCAGCTTGGCTACGGACTTGAACACTGAAGCTTTCTTT. Amino acids: CASSLATDLNTEAFF.

The rearrangement links TRBV19 to TRBJ1-5; 7 bases agree with TRBD1. There are 15 residues in the CDR3. Losses at the gene ends were 5 bases for V and 0 bases for J; bases not matched to a gene: 4. The V gene's germline CDR1 is LNHDA and CDR2 SQIVND (reference sequence). CDR3 DNA: TGTGCCAGTAGTTGGGCAGGGGGTAGCAATCAGCCCCAGCATTTT. It specifies CASSWAGGSNQPQHF.

The J gene is TRBJ2-1, the V gene TRBV5-5; 9 nucleotides agree with TRBD2. This CDR3 spans 15 amino acids. The V gene end was trimmed by 2 bases and the J gene end by 5 bases; junction bases not matched to a gene: 5. From germline, CDR1 is SGHKS and CDR2 YYEKEE (reference sequence). CDR3 coding DNA: TGTGCCAGCAGCTTACAACTAGCGGGCCACAATGAGCAGTTCTTC. Translating it yields CASSLQLAGHNEQFF.

V gene TRBV5-1 combines with J gene TRBJ2-2; D is perhaps TRBD1 (5 bases). With 0 bases removed from V and 4 bases from J, the gap between germline ends came to 10 bases. Looked up from germline, CDR1 is SGHRS and CDR2 is YFSETQ. The CDR3 sequence is 15 residues long. The CDR3 DNA reads TGCGCCAGCAGCTTGGGGGCAGGGCCCACCGGGGAGCTGTTTTTT. Translating gives CASSLGAGPTGELFF.

The table lists this clone with a count of one. This chain joins TRBV11-2 and TRBJ2-5, with 9 bases lining up with TRBD1. Trimming took 5 bases from V and 5 from J; bases not matched to a gene: 9. Germline V gene lookup returns CDR1 SGHAT and CDR2 FQNNGV. The CDR3 consists of 15 residues. CDR3 DNA sequence: TGTGCCAGCAGCGCCCGACAGGGGGTCGGCGAGACCCAGTACTTC. This sequence encodes CASSARQGVGETQYF.

V is TRBV6-6 and J is TRBJ2-1; D gene unclear. This CDR3 region has 15 residues. The germline CDR1 and CDR2 sequences are MNHNY and SVGAGI (reference sequence). V lost 2 bases to trimming and J lost 0 bases, with 8 bases between them. The CDR3 nucleotides are TGTGCCAGCAGTTACCAGGCCGCCTCCTACAATGAGCAGTTCTTC. Translation gives CASSYQAASYNEQFF.

This chain connects TRBV6-5 to TRBJ2-1, with 16 bases fitting TRBD2. This CDR3 spans 15 amino acids. V dropped 6 bases and J dropped 9; count of bases not matched to a gene: 5. Germline values: CDR1 MNHEY, CDR2 SVGAGI. In DNA, the CDR3 is TGTGCCAGCAGCAGGGGACTAGCGGGAGGGGGTGAGCAGTTCTTC. Translation: CASSRGLAGGGEQFF.

The chain recombines TRBV15 with TRBJ2-1; D unresolved. V was cut by 6 bases and J by 3 bases, with 6 bases left in between. CDR1 and CDR2 (germline): LNHNV, YYDKDF (reference sequence). The CDR3 has 12 residues. This CDR3 reads CATRSYYNEQFF. The CDR3 DNA follows: TGTGCCACCAGGAGTTACTACAATGAGCAGTTCTTC.

The CDR3 coding sequence is TGTGCCAGCAGCTCACCACTAGAGAACACCGGGGAGCTGTTTTTT. This codes for CASSSPLENTGELFF. The chain joins TRBV6-2 or TRBV6-3 to TRBJ2-2, with D possibly matching TRBD2 (5 bases). CDR3 length: 15 residues. Trimming took off 6 bases at V and 1 base at J, with 12 bases between the two ends. Germline V lookup: CDR1 MNHEY, CDR2 SVGEGT.

The chain carries TRBV24-1 and TRBJ2-1, with D unclear. The V end lost 4 bases, the J end lost 6 bases, and 9 bases lay between the germline ends. Germline V CDR1 and CDR2: KGHDR, SFDVKD. This CDR3 has 13 amino acids. The CDR3 protein is CATSDPNSNEQFF. CDR3 bases: TGTGCCACCAGTGACCCCAACAGCAATGAGCAGTTCTTC.

The V and J genes are TRBV3-1 (or the pseudogene TRBV3-2) and TRBJ1-4; 12 bases map to TRBD1. The V gene end was trimmed by 3 bases and the J gene end by 8 bases; junction bases not matched to a gene: 7. This CDR3 region has 16 residues. CDR1 is LGHDT, CDR2 YNNKEL, per germline (reference sequence). In nucleotides, the CDR3 is TGTGCCAGCAGCCAGTCGTCCGGGACAGGGGGCGAAAAACTGTTTTTT. Translated, it gives CASSQSSGTGGEKLFF.

This clone was seen a single time. This chain uses TRBV5-8 with TRBJ1-1; D might be TRBD1 (5 bases). V gave up 0 bases and J gave up 0 bases, with 9 bases separating them. This CDR3 region has 15 residues. In germline, CDR1 is SGHTS, CDR2 YDEGEE. CDR3 DNA: TGTGCCAGCAGCTTGGGTGCCAGGGTGAACACTGAAGCTTTCTTT. Its translation is CASSLGARVNTEAFF.

The J gene is TRBJ2-2, the V gene TRBV30; D perhaps matches TRBD2 (5 bases). V lost 4 bases and J 3 bases, leaving 12 bases between the germline ends. This CDR3 is built from 14 residues. Germline values: CDR1 GTSNPN, CDR2 SVGIG (reference sequence). The CDR3: CAWIWSGYTGELFF. Here the CDR3 DNA reads TGTGCCTGGATTTGGTCGGGATACACCGGGGAGCTGTTTTTT.

The chain recombines TRBV28 with TRBJ2-7, with 12 bases aligning to TRBD2. The germline CDR1 and CDR2 sequences are MDHEN and SYDVKM. The V and J ends lost 8 bases and 2 bases, in that order; junction bases with no gene match: 4. The CDR3 sequence is 14 residues long. The CDR3: CASLLAGGPYEQYF. CDR3 nucleotides: TGTGCCAGCCTCCTAGCGGGAGGGCCCTACGAGCAGTACTTC.